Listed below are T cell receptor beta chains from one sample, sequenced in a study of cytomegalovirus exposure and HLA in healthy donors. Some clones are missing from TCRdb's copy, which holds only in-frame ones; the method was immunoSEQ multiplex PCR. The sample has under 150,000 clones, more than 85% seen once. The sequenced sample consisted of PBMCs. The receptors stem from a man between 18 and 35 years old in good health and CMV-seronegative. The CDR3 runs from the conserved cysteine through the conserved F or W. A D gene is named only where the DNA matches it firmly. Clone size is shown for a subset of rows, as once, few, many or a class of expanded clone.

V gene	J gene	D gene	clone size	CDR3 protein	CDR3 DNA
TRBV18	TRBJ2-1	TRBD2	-	CASSPLADNEQFF	TGTGCCAGCTCACCCCTAGCGGACAATGAGCAGTTCTTC
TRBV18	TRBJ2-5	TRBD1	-	CASSLRGLREETQYF	TGTGCCAGCTCACTCAGGGGGCTACGGGAAGAGACCCAGTACTTC
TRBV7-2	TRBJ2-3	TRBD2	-	CASSLSGARTDTQYF	TGTGCCAGCAGCTTAAGCGGGGCCCGCACAGATACGCAGTATTTT
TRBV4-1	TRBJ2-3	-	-	CASSQGESSFPDTQYF	TGCGCCAGCAGCCAAGGTGAATCTAGCTTCCCAGATACGCAGTATTTT
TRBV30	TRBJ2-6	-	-	CAWMEGPGANVLTF	TGTGCCTGGATGGAGGGCCCTGGGGCCAACGTCCTGACTTTC
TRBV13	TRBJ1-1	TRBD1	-	CASSLTGQGAPRVVAFF	TGTGCCAGCAGCCTTACCGGACAGGGGGCTCCGCGCGTGGTCGCTTTCTTT
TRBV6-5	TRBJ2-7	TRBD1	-	CASRPGTGSSYEQYF	TGTGCCAGCAGACCCGGGACAGGGAGCTCCTACGAGCAGTACTTC
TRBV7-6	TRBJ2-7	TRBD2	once	CASSSRSTSGGDEQYF	TGTGCCAGCAGCTCTCGTTCGACTAGCGGGGGAGACGAGCAGTACTTC
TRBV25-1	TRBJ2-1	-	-	CASSEPRESGNFKQFF	TGTGCCAGCAGTGAACCAAGAGAATCAGGGAACTTTAAGCAGTTCTTC
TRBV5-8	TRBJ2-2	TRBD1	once	CASSLGTGRTGELFF	TGTGCCAGCAGCTTGGGGACAGGGCGGACCGGGGAGCTGTTTTTT
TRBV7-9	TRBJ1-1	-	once	CASSPPISGGTEAFF	TGTGCCAGCAGCCCCCCGATTTCGGGGGGAACTGAAGCTTTCTTT
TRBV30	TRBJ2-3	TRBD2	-	CAWRIGTSGIDTQYF	TGTGCCTGGAGGATCGGGACTAGCGGGATAGATACGCAGTATTTT
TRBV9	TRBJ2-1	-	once	CASSVDETKQFF	TGTGCCAGCAGCGTAGATGAGACAAAGCAGTTCTTC
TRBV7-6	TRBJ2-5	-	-	CASSLNTKETQYF	TGTGCCAGCAGCTTGAACACCAAAGAGACCCAGTACTTC